These T cell receptor beta chains were read from a single sample in a study of post-analysis software for immune sequencing data. TCRdb recomputed calls from the PCR reads with MiXCR, one row per CDR3 protein. The table records hundreds of thousands of distinct CDR3 sequences, roughly 30% of them present only once. Sequenced material: blood. The receptors here all came from a girl aged 10 to 17 with multiple sclerosis. CDR3s include the opening cysteine and the closing phenylalanine or tryptophan. The D gene is left open where the match is weak. The listing skips clone size in some rows; elsewhere it reads once, few, many or a size class.

>TRBV7-2|TRBD1|many|TRBJ2-5
CASSFGQGARETQYF
TGTGCCAGCAGCTTCGGGCAGGGGGCAAGAGAGACCCAGTACTTC
>TRBV19|NA|NA|TRBJ2-1
CASSRAFYNEQFF
TGTGCCAGTAGCCGGGCTTTCTACAATGAGCAGTTCTTC
>TRBV5-1|NA|NA|TRBJ2-7
CASSNRPIERASSYEQYF
TGCGCCAGCAGCAATCGGCCGATTGAGCGGGCGAGCTCCTACGAGCAGTACTTC
>TRBV25-1|NA|NA|TRBJ1-6
CASQKRGKNSPLHF
TGTGCCAGCCAAAAGCGAGGGAAGAATTCACCCCTCCACTTT
>TRBV5-1|TRBD2|NA|TRBJ2-1
CASSPRGSGGSYNEQFF
TGCGCCAGCAGCCCGCGGGGGAGCGGGGGCTCCTACAATGAGCAGTTCTTC
>TRBV6-5|NA|NA|TRBJ1-4
CASRYSARAEKLFF
TGTGCCAGCAGGTATTCTGCCAGGGCTGAAAAACTGTTTTTT
>TRBV20-1|TRBD2|few|TRBJ2-1
CSARGSWGPGLSGSSYNEQFF
TGCAGTGCTAGGGGAAGCTGGGGCCCAGGACTCAGCGGGAGCTCCTACAATGAGCAGTTCTTC
>TRBV2|NA|few|TRBJ1-1
CASPTGGGVTEAFF
TGTGCCAGCCCCACCGGGGGGGGCGTCACTGAAGCTTTCTTT
>TRBV7-9|TRBD1|NA|TRBJ1-5
CASSGTGDGNQPQHF
TGTGCCAGCAGCGGGACAGGGGACGGCAATCAGCCCCAGCATTTT
>TRBV20-1|NA|few|TRBJ2-7
CSARGHVSYEQYF
TGCAGTGCCCGAGGACATGTCTCCTACGAGCAGTACTTC
>TRBV6-2/TRBV6-3|NA|NA|TRBJ2-1
CASSYDTGSDERFF
TGTGCCAGCAGTTACGATACAGGGTCTGATGAGCGGTTCTTC
>TRBV28|TRBD1|NA|TRBJ2-7
CAATDRGSYEQYF
TGTGCCGCCACAGACAGGGGATCCTACGAGCAGTACTTC
>TRBV29-1|NA|NA|TRBJ2-5
CSVGVAVGETQYF
TGCAGCGTTGGGGTAGCCGTCGGAGAGACCCAGTACTTC
>TRBV12-3/TRBV12-4|TRBD1|NA|TRBJ1-6
CASTMGQENSPLHF
TGTGCCAGCACCATGGGACAGGAGAATTCACCCCTCCACTTT
>TRBV7-2|NA|few|TRBJ1-2
CASSFGSQVYYGYTF
TGTGCCAGCAGCTTCGGGAGTCAGGTCTACTATGGCTACACCTTC
>TRBV24-1|TRBD1|NA|TRBJ2-2
CATGPGTGGNTGELFF
TGTGCCACCGGCCCTGGGACAGGGGGCAACACCGGGGAGCTGTTTTTT
>TRBV12-3/TRBV12-4|TRBD1|NA|TRBJ1-2
CASSLGTGEDGYTF
TGTGCCAGCAGTTTGGGGACAGGGGAAGATGGCTACACCTTC
>TRBV29-1|NA|many|TRBJ2-1
CSVAPRGNEQFF
TGCAGCGTTGCCCCGCGGGGCAATGAGCAGTTCTTC
>TRBV27|NA|few|TRBJ1-6
CASRDLYSPLHF
TGTGCCAGCAGAGACCTGTATTCACCCCTCCACTTT
>TRBV2|NA|NA|TRBJ2-7
CASRDLRGEQYF
TGTGCCAGCAGGGACCTGCGGGGCGAGCAGTACTTC
>TRBV24-1|NA|NA|TRBJ1-2
CATSEPGHGYTF
TGTGCCACCAGTGAACCAGGGCACGGCTACACCTTC
>TRBV2|NA|NA|TRBJ2-7
CASSVRTASYEQYF
TGTGCCAGCAGTGTACGGACGGCCTCCTACGAGCAGTACTTC
>TRBV3-1|NA|NA|TRBJ2-1
CASSQELEQFF
TGTGCCAGCAGCCAAGAACTCGAGCAGTTCTTC
>TRBV7-8|NA|NA|TRBJ2-5
CTSSARVAGETQYF
TGTACCAGCAGCGCGAGGGTTGCGGGGGAGACCCAGTACTTC
>TRBV7-2|NA|few|TRBJ2-5
CASSQSTAQYF
TGTGCCAGCAGCCAATCTACGGCCCAGTACTTC
>TRBV20-1|TRBD1|NA|TRBJ1-5
CSTGQGVRDQPQHF
TGCAGTACGGGACAGGGGGTTCGGGATCAGCCCCAGCATTTT
>TRBV29-1|TRBD1|many|TRBJ2-5
CSADGVRGQVETQYF
TGCAGCGCCGACGGGGTCAGGGGGCAGGTTGAGACCCAGTACTTC
>TRBV5-1|TRBD1|NA|TRBJ1-1
CASSSRTGAREAFF
TGCGCCAGCAGCTCCCGGACAGGGGCCCGTGAAGCTTTCTTT
>TRBV18|NA|NA|TRBJ1-5
CASSPRDGAGNQPRHF
TGTGCCAGCTCGCCCCGGGACGGTGCTGGCAATCAGCCCCGGCATTTT
>TRBV27|TRBD1|NA|TRBJ2-3
CASARPPRQGVVDTQYF
TGTGCCAGCGCCCGCCCCCCTAGACAGGGTGTGGTAGATACGCAGTATTTT
>TRBV29-1|NA|NA|TRBJ1-1
CSVDMGSEAFF
TGCAGCGTTGACATGGGTTCTGAAGCTTTCTTT
>TRBV20-1|NA|NA|TRBJ1-6
CSATTSFNSPLHF
TGCAGTGCTACCACAAGTTTTAATTCACCCCTCCACTTT
>TRBV7-2|NA|few|TRBJ2-1
CASSLGLINNEQFF
TGTGCCAGCAGCTTAGGCTTGATTAACAATGAGCAGTTCTTC
>TRBV12-3/TRBV12-4|NA|NA|TRBJ1-3
CASTPWSSGNTIYF
TGTGCCAGCACCCCCTGGTCCTCTGGAAACACCATATATTTT
>TRBV20-1|NA|NA|TRBJ2-3
CSVLTSPSDTQYF
TGCAGTGTCCTGACTAGTCCCTCAGATACGCAGTATTTT
>TRBV20-1|TRBD1|few|TRBJ2-1
CSARTGVDNEQFF
TGCAGTGCTAGAACAGGGGTGGACAATGAGCAGTTCTTC
>TRBV28|TRBD2|NA|TRBJ2-5
CASSLGAGAGEQYF
TGTGCCAGCAGTTTGGGAGCGGGGGCTGGAGAGCAGTACTTC
>TRBV7-2|NA|NA|TRBJ2-3
CASSPRGSNTDTQYF
TGTGCCAGCAGCCCCAGGGGCTCGAACACAGATACGCAGTATTTT
>TRBV6-5|NA|NA|TRBJ1-1
CASRRSGTRATEAFF
TGTGCCAGCAGGCGGTCCGGGACAAGGGCCACTGAAGCTTTCTTT
>TRBV4-1|TRBD1|NA|TRBJ2-7
CASSHPDRDGYEQYF
TGCGCCAGCAGCCACCCGGACAGGGACGGATACGAGCAGTACTTC
>TRBV7-2|NA|few|TRBJ2-3
CASSFTPLPGSGDTQYF
TGTGCCAGCAGCTTTACTCCGCTACCGGGGTCGGGAGATACGCAGTATTTT
>TRBV4-2|TRBD1|once|TRBJ2-3
CASSLEWGDRGPGNTQYF
TGTGCCAGCAGCCTCGAGTGGGGGGACAGGGGCCCGGGAAATACGCAGTATTTT
>TRBV12-3/TRBV12-4|TRBD1|NA|TRBJ2-7
CASCPDRSYYEQYF
TGTGCCAGCTGTCCGGACAGGAGCTACTACGAGCAGTACTTC
>TRBV9|NA|NA|TRBJ2-1
CASSGAGLVYEQFF
TGTGCCAGCAGCGGGGCGGGATTGGTCTATGAGCAGTTCTTC
>TRBV19|NA|NA|TRBJ2-4
CASSPLLREAKNIQYF
TGTGCCAGTAGTCCACTGCTAAGGGAGGCCAAAAACATTCAGTACTTC
>TRBV28|TRBD1|few|TRBJ1-2
CASSLAETGAARGYTF
TGTGCCAGCAGTTTAGCCGAGACAGGGGCGGCGCGTGGCTACACCTTC
>TRBV20-1|TRBD2|once|TRBJ2-5
CSARSELAGGQETQYF
TGCAGTGCTAGATCCGAACTAGCGGGGGGCCAAGAGACCCAGTACTTC
>TRBV20-1|TRBD2|NA|TRBJ2-1
CSAQSGRGNEQFF
TGCAGTGCACAGAGCGGGAGGGGTAATGAGCAGTTCTTC
>TRBV20-1|TRBD2|few|TRBJ2-1
CSARGGAGPIPWFF
TGCAGTGCTAGAGGAGGAGCGGGGCCAATCCCGTGGTTCTTC
>TRBV5-1|NA|NA|TRBJ2-7
CASSLEEESSYEQYF
TGCGCCAGCAGCTTGGAGGAGGAGAGCTCCTACGAGCAGTACTTC
>TRBV25-1|TRBD1|NA|TRBJ2-7
CASRVSGGTGRTEQYF
TGTGCCAGCAGGGTCTCCGGCGGGACAGGGCGGACCGAGCAGTACTTC
>TRBV12-3/TRBV12-4|NA|few|TRBJ1-2
CASSRSYGYTF
TGTGCCAGCAGTCGTTCCTATGGCTACACCTTC
>TRBV6-6|TRBD2|NA|TRBJ2-1
CASSTERDPRNEQFF
TGTGCCAGCAGTACAGAGCGGGATCCTCGCAATGAGCAGTTCTTC
>TRBV7-9|NA|NA|TRBJ2-5
CASSLEARVLYQETQYF
TGTGCCAGCAGCTTAGAGGCCAGAGTATTGTACCAAGAGACCCAGTACTTC
>TRBV7-2|NA|NA|TRBJ2-7
CASSLRFTEEQYF
TGTGCCAGCAGCTTACGTTTTACTGAGGAGCAGTACTTC
>TRBV4-1|TRBD2|NA|TRBJ2-1
CASSQIPSGGGYEQFF
TGCGCCAGCAGCCAGATCCCTAGCGGGGGGGGGTATGAGCAGTTCTTC
>TRBV7-7|NA|few|TRBJ1-5
CASSLSNSNQPQHF
TGTGCTAGCAGCTTGTCCAATAGCAATCAGCCCCAGCATTTT
>TRBV6-1|NA|NA|TRBJ1-1
CASSGPLGGRDTEAFF
TGTGCCAGCAGCGGGCCCCTTGGGGGACGGGACACTGAAGCTTTCTTT
>TRBV20-1|NA|NA|TRBJ2-6
CSARPQGRTGANVLTF
TGCAGTGCTAGGCCACAGGGACGGACTGGGGCCAACGTCCTGACTTTC
>TRBV18|NA|NA|TRBJ1-2
CASSPSSPLYGYTF
TGTGCCAGCTCACCGTCCAGCCCCCTCTATGGCTACACCTTC